This TCR beta chain came from a study of CD8 T cells in ankylosing spondylitis. Study-wide findings and caveats: Researchers reportedly found disease-linked clones significantly enriched in matched ankylosing spondylitis synovial fluid. Within ankylosing spondylitis blood, a TCR beta motif made up of several highly homologous variants appeared to be characteristic. In reactive arthritis synovial fluid and blood, some motif variants had been reported before.

TCRdb re-called the 5' RACE reads with MiXCR, one entry per CDR3 protein. The sample lists 200,000 to 250,000 distinct CDR3 sequences, 7% to 8% occurring once. Germline CDR1 is SGHDN and CDR2 is FVKESK. CDR3 length: 18 residues. V shed 1 base and J 0 bases; nucleotides not matched to a gene: 6. This clonotype was seen many times. Its antigen remains unknown. The sample taken for sequencing was blood, either unsorted or a sorted T cell fraction (not recorded which). The source is a male donor with ankylosing spondylitis. This chain connects TRBV14 to TRBJ2-1; TRBD2 matches at 10 bases. CDR3 bases: TGTGCCAGCAGCCAAGGCCAGGGACTAGCGTTCTCCTACAATGAGCAGTTCTTC. Translating gives CASSQGQGLAFSYNEQFF.